This note documents a single T cell receptor (beta chain) sequence. The sample originates from a study of blood T cell repertoires in COVID-19. Turning to the study itself: Samples representing acute and convalescent COVID-19 were sourced from the United States, Italy and Spain. T cells, B-cell-depleted T cells, or PBMCs provided the cDNA or gDNA that served as material.

V dropped 5 bases and J dropped 12; count of bases not matched to a gene: 4. CDR1 and CDR2 (germline): SQVTM, ANQGSEA. The CDR3 is 11 amino acids. As originally analysed: It was from reference gene primer amplification that nucleated cell counts were estimated. The assay was immunoSEQ multiplex PCR, and TCRdb's table has in-frame clones only and misses some. Clone size and V and J calls were adopted from that table, with D and trimming inferred from the DNA. The repertoire has approximately 90,000 clones, approximately 80% of them found once; the top ten carry about half. The source material was peripheral blood. The origin of this receptor is a human donor in a cohort sampled during active COVID-19. V usage is TRBV29-1 and J usage is TRBJ1-4; 9 bases are shared with TRBD1. The CDR3 coding sequence is TGCAGCGTTCCCGGACAGGGGCAACTGTTTTTT. It encodes CSVPGQGQLFF.